Listed below are T cell receptor beta chains from one sample, sequenced in a study of beta chain features in type 1 diabetes. Repertoires were generated with immunoSEQ multiplex PCR, while TCRdb's copy carries only in-frame clones and drops some. The sample includes hundreds of thousands of clones, around 28% of them seen just once. Input material: naive CD4+ T cells from blood. All receptors derive from a man between 18 and 35 years old in good health. Each CDR3 is given with its conserved first and last residue. The order of the fields is CDR3 DNA, CDR3 protein, clone size, D gene, J gene, V gene. A D gene is named only where the DNA matches it firmly. Size tells how often a clone was seen (once, few, many) or the class of an expanded clone, and some rows leave it out.

TGTGCCAGCAGCTTCGTCCGGGAGACCGGGGAGCTGTTTTTT,CASSFVRETGELFF,few,NA,TRBJ2-2,TRBV7-9
TGCAGCGTTGTAGTTCCAGGGTCTGCCAAAAACATTCAGTACTTC,CSVVVPGSAKNIQYF,NA,NA,TRBJ2-4,TRBV29-1
TGTGCCAGCTCACCACCGGGACCTGCGGGGGAGCAGTACTTC,CASSPPGPAGEQYF,NA,NA,TRBJ2-7,TRBV18
TGTGCCAGCAGCCAAGACAGGGGCAATCAGCCCCAGCATTTT,CASSQDRGNQPQHF,NA,NA,TRBJ1-5,TRBV4-2
TGTGCCAGCAGCTTAGGACCAGATACGCAGTATTTT,CASSLGPDTQYF,NA,NA,TRBJ2-3,TRBV7-9
TGCAGTGCTAGAGACCGAAATGAGCAGTTCTTC,CSARDRNEQFF,few,NA,TRBJ2-1,TRBV20-1
TGCGCCAGCAGCCAAGAACCGACTTATACCGCCATATATTTT,CASSQEPTYTAIYF,NA,NA,TRBJ1-3,TRBV4-1
TGTGCCAGCAGCTTAGCTTTGACAGCTTACTATGGCTACACCTTC,CASSLALTAYYGYTF,NA,NA,TRBJ1-2,TRBV7-2
TGTGCCATCAGTGAGTTTTTCGAAAGCTCTGGAAACACCATATATTTT,CAISEFFESSGNTIYF,NA,NA,TRBJ1-3,TRBV10-3
TGTGCCAGCAGCTTGTTGTCAGATACGCAGTATTTT,CASSLLSDTQYF,NA,NA,TRBJ2-3,TRBV7-9
TGTGCCAGCAGCGTAGCGAAGCGGGAGCCCCCATCTTACAATGAGCAGTTCTTC,CASSVAKREPPSYNEQFF,NA,TRBD2,TRBJ2-1,TRBV9
TGTGCCTGGGGGAGCGGGAGGACAGATACGCAGTATTTT,CAWGSGRTDTQYF,few,TRBD2,TRBJ2-3,TRBV30
TGTGCCAGCAGCTTAGCCGAGGGACAGGGGAATCAGCCCCAGCATTTT,CASSLAEGQGNQPQHF,few,TRBD1,TRBJ1-5,TRBV7-8
TGTGCCTGGAGTGTAGGGCAGCTTGGCTACACCTTC,CAWSVGQLGYTF,few,NA,TRBJ1-2,TRBV30
TGTGCCAGCAGTTACTCCGGAAATAGCGGGAGACACGAGCAGTACTTC,CASSYSGNSGRHEQYF,NA,TRBD2,TRBJ2-7,TRBV6-6
TGTGCCAGCAGCCCCCGAAATGAGCAGTTCTTC,CASSPRNEQFF,NA,NA,TRBJ2-1,TRBV7-9
TGTGCCTCCCGGGGGTCGGCTGAGCAGTTCTTC,CASRGSAEQFF,NA,NA,TRBJ2-1,TRBV7-2
TGCGCCAGCAGTAAGGCTAGCGGGATCTACAATGAGCAGTTCTTC,CASSKASGIYNEQFF,NA,TRBD2,TRBJ2-1,TRBV5-1
TGTGCCACCAGCAGAGATCTGTTTCTCTACGAGCAGTACTTC,CATSRDLFLYEQYF,NA,NA,TRBJ2-7,TRBV15
TGTGCCTGGATTAGCGGGAGGGCCAATGAGCAGTTCTTC,CAWISGRANEQFF,NA,TRBD2,TRBJ2-1,TRBV30
TGTGCCAGCAGCCGGGGGGAAGGACAGGGTGACGAGACCCAGTACTTC,CASSRGEGQGDETQYF,NA,TRBD1,TRBJ2-5,TRBV4-2
TGTGCCACCAGCAGAGATGGGTATAGCGGGATCCTCAATACGCAGTATTTT,CATSRDGYSGILNTQYF,few,TRBD2,TRBJ2-3,TRBV15
TGCGCCAGCAGCTTTGGCCCTACAGGGACCTACGAGCAGTACTTC,CASSFGPTGTYEQYF,few,NA,TRBJ2-7,TRBV5-1
TGCGCCAGCAGCTTGCCACTAGCGGGAGGCTCGGATGAGCAGTTCTTC,CASSLPLAGGSDEQFF,few,TRBD2,TRBJ2-1,TRBV5-1
TGTGCCAGCAGCGCCGCCGCCATCCCATCCTACGAGCAGTACTTC,CASSAAAIPSYEQYF,NA,NA,TRBJ2-7,TRBV9
TGTGCCAGCAGCTTTAACGGAGGGTCCGAAGAGACCCAGTACTTC,CASSFNGGSEETQYF,NA,NA,TRBJ2-5,TRBV7-3
TGTGCCTCAGCTCAGGGATATGGCTACACCTTC,CASAQGYGYTF,NA,NA,TRBJ1-2,TRBV30
TGTGCCAGCAGGCGAACAGGGGAACAAGAGACCCAGTACTTC,CASRRTGEQETQYF,NA,TRBD1,TRBJ2-5,TRBV5-6
TGCGCCAGCAGTAAGGGGATGAACACTGAAGCTTTCTTT,CASSKGMNTEAFF,few,NA,TRBJ1-1,TRBV5-1
TGTGCCAGCAGCCGAGAATCCAATGAGCAGTTCTTC,CASSRESNEQFF,NA,NA,TRBJ2-1,TRBV4-2
TGTGCCAGCAGTTTAACCGGCCTGCGGAGCTCCTACGAGCAGTACTTC,CASSLTGLRSSYEQYF,NA,NA,TRBJ2-7,TRBV27
TGCAGCGTTGACGGGACAGGAGGCGAAAAACTGTTTTTT,CSVDGTGGEKLFF,NA,TRBD1,TRBJ1-4,TRBV29-1
TGTGCCTGGAGGTGGACAGGGTGGAATGAGCAGTTCTTC,CAWRWTGWNEQFF,NA,TRBD1,TRBJ2-1,TRBV30
TGCGCCAGCAGCTTGGAGCTAGCCCTACGTGAGCAGTTCTTC,CASSLELALREQFF,NA,NA,TRBJ2-1,TRBV5-1
TGTGCCAGCAGCTTATTGTTGTCTGGGGCCAACGTCCTGACTTTC,CASSLLLSGANVLTF,NA,NA,TRBJ2-6,TRBV7-2
TGTGCCTGGGTCACGACAGGGCGTGGGGGTGAAGCTTTCTTT,CAWVTTGRGGEAFF,NA,TRBD1,TRBJ1-1,TRBV30
TGTGCCAGCAGTGCTGGCAGGGGAGTTGCAACTAATGAAAAACTGTTTTTT,CASSAGRGVATNEKLFF,NA,NA,TRBJ1-4,TRBV27
TGTGCCAGCAGCGGCCCACAGAACACTGAAGCTTTCTTT,CASSGPQNTEAFF,few,NA,TRBJ1-1,TRBV7-9
TGTGCCAGCAGAGACAGGAGTGACAGAAACATTCAGTACTTC,CASRDRSDRNIQYF,few,NA,TRBJ2-4,TRBV6-5
TGTGCCTGGAGCCCAAGAGGCGGGGAGCTGTTTTTT,CAWSPRGGELFF,few,NA,TRBJ2-2,TRBV30
TGTGCCTGGGGCTCCGGACAGGGTCTGGAGACCCAGTACTTC,CAWGSGQGLETQYF,NA,TRBD1,TRBJ2-5,TRBV30
TGTGCCAGCAGCTTATTCGAGTCAAACGCAGATACGCAGTATTTT,CASSLFESNADTQYF,NA,NA,TRBJ2-3,TRBV11-2
TGTGCCAGCAGTTTTAACCCGCTCTCCTACGAGCAGTACTTC,CASSFNPLSYEQYF,NA,NA,TRBJ2-7,TRBV7-2
TGTGCCAGCAGCGTAGGCCCCTCCTACGAGCAGTACTTC,CASSVGPSYEQYF,few,NA,TRBJ2-7,TRBV9
TGTGCCAGCAGCTACGGACAGACAACCTACAATGAGCAGTTCTTC,CASSYGQTTYNEQFF,NA,NA,TRBJ2-1,TRBV11-3